What follows are 15 T cell receptor beta chains derived from one specimen sequenced in a study of T cell responses to AZD1222 COVID-19 vaccine. TCRdb's copy holds only in-frame clones and misses some; the assay was immunoSEQ multiplex PCR. The sample has more than 110,000 clones. The sequencing sample was made of peripheral blood. The receptors originated from an adult in good health.

The chain joins TRBV6-5 to TRBJ2-7, with TRBD1 identical over 8 bases. V shed 5 bases and J 4 bases; nucleotides not matched to a gene: 7. This CDR3 has 14 amino acids. Germline lookup yields CDR1 MNHEY and CDR2 SVGAGI. The CDR3 DNA reads as TGTGCCAGCAGTAACCGGGACAGGTGGTACGAGCAGTACTTC. The encoded protein is CASSNRDRWYEQYF.

V is TRBV19 and J is TRBJ2-5; possibly TRBD1 for D (6 bases). The CDR3 consists of 15 residues. Germline V gene lookup returns CDR1 LNHDA and CDR2 SQIVND (reference sequence). V lost 4 bases and J lost 5, with 17 bases in between. In DNA form, the CDR3 reads TGTGCCAGTAGTACATTCAGTCAGGGGTCCGAGACCCAGTACTTC. It specifies CASSTFSQGSETQYF.

CDR3 region: CASSYPGTRGYTF. In DNA, the CDR3 is TGTGCCAGCAGTTACCCTGGGACCCGCGGCTACACCTTC. This sequence joins TRBV12-3 or TRBV12-4 and TRBJ1-2; D may be TRBD1 (5 bases). V was cut by 4 bases and J by 8 bases, with 14 bases left in between. This CDR3 has 13 residues.

The chain couples TRBV18 to TRBJ1-3; D may be TRBD1 (5 bases). From germline, CDR1 is KGHSH and CDR2 LQKENI. The V end was cut by 2 bases, the J end by 3 bases, with 8 bases between. The CDR3 runs 14 residues. The chain's CDR3 is CASSPGGNGNTIYF. CDR3 in DNA: TGTGCCAGCTCACCAGGGGGAAATGGAAACACCATATATTTT.

V gene TRBV20-1 combines with J gene TRBJ2-7; D is ambiguous. This CDR3 is 11 amino acids long. Between the trimmed V and J ends, which lost 5 bases and 1 base, there was a span of 6 bases. CDR1 DFQATT and CDR2 SNEGSKA come from the germline V gene (reference sequence). CDR3 residues: CSAAPSYEQYF. CDR3 DNA sequence: TGCAGTGCTGCCCCTTCCTACGAGCAGTACTTC.

The genes are TRBV14 and TRBJ1-2, with D possibly TRBD1 on 6 matching bases. CDR3 size: 13 residues. V gave up 4 bases and J gave up 2 bases, with 8 bases separating them. Germline V CDR1 and CDR2: SGHDN, FVKESK. The CDR3 loop reads CASSRGRNYGYTF. The CDR3 DNA reads TGTGCCAGCAGCCGGGGGCGAAACTATGGCTACACCTTC.

The rearrangement uses TRBV18 and TRBJ2-3; perhaps TRBD2 as D (6 bases). V shed 3 bases and J shed 6 bases, with 10 bases lying between them. The CDR3 extends over 13 amino acids. Germline V gives CDR1 KGHSH, CDR2 LQKENI. The CDR3 loop reads CASSPAGSDTQYF. For the CDR3, the DNA is TGTGCCAGCTCACCCGCGGGGTCGGATACGCAGTATTTT.

The chain links TRBV5-1 to TRBJ2-5; no clear D gene. There are 14 residues in the CDR3. V shed 4 bases and J shed 2 bases, with 12 bases lying between them. CDR1 is SGHRS and CDR2 is YFSETQ in the germline V gene. CDR3 amino acids: CASSSYDLQETQYF. CDR3 nucleotide sequence: TGCGCCAGCAGCAGTTATGACCTTCAAGAGACCCAGTACTTC. Complete variable domain (other parts from reference TRBV5-1 and TRBJ2-5): KAGVTQTPRYLIKTRGQQVTLSCSPISGHRSVSWYQQTPGQGLQFLFEYFSETQRNKGNFPGRFSGRQFSNSRSEMNVSTLELGDSALYLCASSSYDLQETQYFGPGTRLLVL.

The genes are TRBV27 and TRBJ1-2; perhaps TRBD1 as D (6 bases). Germline CDR1 reads MNHEY; CDR2 reads SMNVEV (reference sequence). Trimming left V 6 bases short and J 8 bases short, with 19 bases between. This CDR3 comprises 14 residues. CDR3 bases: TGTGCCAGCAGGCTAACCGGAGGGGGATGGGGCTACACCTTC. As protein: CASRLTGGGWGYTF.

The chain recombines TRBV29-1 with TRBJ1-2; D perhaps matches TRBD1 (6 bases). V lost 6 bases, J lost 4 bases, and 15 bases lay in between. This CDR3 is built from 13 residues. Germline V gene sequence: CDR1 SQVTM, CDR2 ANQGSEA. For the CDR3, the DNA is TGCAGCGTCACGAACAGGGTGGCCTATGGCTACACCTTC. Its protein product is CSVTNRVAYGYTF. Full variable domain (rest looked up from reference TRBV29-1 and TRBJ1-2): SAVISQKPSRDICQRGTSLTIQCQVDSQVTMMFWYRQQPGQSLTLIATANQGSEATYESGFVIDKFPISRPNLTFSTLTVSNMSPEDSSIYLCSVTNRVAYGYTFGSGTRLTVV.

This chain's CDR3 is CASSQSQGGRNTEAFF. The CDR3 DNA follows: TGCGCCAGCAGTCAATCGCAGGGAGGCCGGAACACTGAAGCTTTCTTT. The rearrangement joins TRBV23-1 to TRBJ1-1; possible D gene TRBD1, 5 bases. TRBV23-1 is noted as an ORF with a role that remains uncertain. V was clipped by 0 bases and J by 1 base, with 12 bases between them. This CDR3 contains 16 residues.

The chain employs TRBV6-2 or TRBV6-3 and TRBJ1-5; maybe TRBD1 (5 bases). V lost 2 bases and J lost 2, with 10 bases in between. The V gene's germline CDR1 is MNHEY and CDR2 SVGEGT. The CDR3 runs 15 residues. CDR3 loop: CASSYRQGRNQPQHF. The CDR3 DNA reads as TGTGCCAGCAGTTACCGCCAGGGCCGCAATCAGCCCCAGCATTTT.

V and J are TRBV10-3 and TRBJ1-2; D gene ambiguous. V dropped 0 bases and J dropped 5 bases, with 16 bases sitting between them. The CDR3 is 16 amino acids. The germline V gene encodes CDR1 ENHRY and CDR2 SYGVKD. CDR3 amino acids: CAISESNGGSSYGYTF. CDR3 DNA: TGTGCCATCAGTGAGTCGAACGGAGGAAGTTCTTATGGCTACACCTTC.

V gene TRBV4-3 combines with J gene TRBJ1-2; D possibly corresponds to TRBD1 (5 bases). Per germline, CDR1 LGHNA and CDR2 YSLEER. Trimming left V 0 bases short and J 5 bases short, with 13 bases between. This CDR3 comprises 15 residues. The CDR3 DNA reads as TGCGCCAGCAGCCAAGATTCGGGGGATCGGTATGGCTACACCTTC. Encoded protein: CASSQDSGDRYGYTF.

The CDR3 sequence: CASSSPGGGGYYEQYF. CDR3 DNA: TGTGCCAGCAGTTCCCCCGGGGGGGGAGGATACTACGAGCAGTACTTC. J is TRBJ2-7 and V is TRBV6-2 or TRBV6-3; 8 bases are shared with TRBD2. Germline V CDR1 and CDR2: MNHEY, SVGEGT. The CDR3 runs to 16 residues. The trim removed 4 bases at V and 3 bases at J, leaving 11 bases unmatched.